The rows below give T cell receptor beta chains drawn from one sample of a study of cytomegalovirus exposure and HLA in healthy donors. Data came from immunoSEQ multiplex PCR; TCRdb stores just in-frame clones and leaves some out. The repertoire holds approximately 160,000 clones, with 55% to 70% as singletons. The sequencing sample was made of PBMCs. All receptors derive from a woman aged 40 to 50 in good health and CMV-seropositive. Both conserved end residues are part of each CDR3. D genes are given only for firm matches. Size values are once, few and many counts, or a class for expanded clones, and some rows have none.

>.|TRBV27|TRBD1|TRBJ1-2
TGTGCCAGCAGTTTTTCTCGACAGGGCGACTATGGCTACACCTTC
CASSFSRQGDYGYTF
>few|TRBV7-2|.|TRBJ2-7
TGTGCCAGCAGCCCGGCTCAGGTAAACGAGCAGTACTTC
CASSPAQVNEQYF
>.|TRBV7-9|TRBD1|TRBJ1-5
TGTGCCAGCAGCTTAGGGGACAGGCTCCTTCAACCCCAGCATTTT
CASSLGDRLLQPQHF
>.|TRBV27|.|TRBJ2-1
TGTGCCAGCAGCCTCGGGACAACCTACAATGAGCAGTTCTTC
CASSLGTTYNEQFF
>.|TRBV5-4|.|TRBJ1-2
TGTGCCAGCAGCACGACAGACTATGGCTACACCTTC
CASSTTDYGYTF
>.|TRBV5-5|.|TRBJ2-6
TGTGCCAGCAGCTCGCCGACTCCTGGGGCCAACGTCCTGACTTTC
CASSSPTPGANVLTF
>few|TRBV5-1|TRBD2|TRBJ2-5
TGCGCCAGCAGCTCTAGCGGGGTCCAAGAGACCCAGTACTTC
CASSSSGVQETQYF
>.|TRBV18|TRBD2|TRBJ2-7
TGTGCCAGCTCACGACCCGGGACTACCTCCTACGAGCAGTACTTC
CASSRPGTTSYEQYF
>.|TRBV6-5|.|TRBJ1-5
TGTGCCAGCAGGCAGGAATTAGATCAGCCCCAGAATTTT
CASRQELDQPQNF
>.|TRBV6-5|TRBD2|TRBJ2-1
TGTGCCAGCAGTGGAGGACTAGCGGGAGGTTCGGTCTTC
CASSGGLAGGSVF
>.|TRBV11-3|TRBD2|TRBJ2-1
TGTGCCAGCAGCTTAGCTGCGGGAGAAGTCGGCAATGAGCAGTTCTTC
CASSLAAGEVGNEQFF
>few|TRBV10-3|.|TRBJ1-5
TGTGCCATCAGTGAAGCTGGAGGGATTAGCAATCAGCCCCAGCATTTT
CAISEAGGISNQPQHF
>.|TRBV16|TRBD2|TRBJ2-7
TGTGCCAGCAGCCAAGGGACTAGCGGGGGGAGAACCTCCTACGAGCAGTACTTC
CASSQGTSGGRTSYEQYF
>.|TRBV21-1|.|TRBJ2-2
TGTGCCAGCAGCAACAACAAGACTAGCTTGAACACCGGGGAGCTGTTTTTT
CASSNNKTSLNTGELFF
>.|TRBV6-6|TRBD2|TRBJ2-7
TGTGCCAGCAGGGACCTTAGCGGGGGCTCCTACGAGCAGTACTTC
CASRDLSGGSYEQYF
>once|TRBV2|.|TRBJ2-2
TGTGCCAGCAGTCAAGACAGGTTAGCGAACACCGGGGAGCTGTTTTTT
CASSQDRLANTGELFF
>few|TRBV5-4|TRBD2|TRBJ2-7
TGTGCCAGCATTCGGACTAGCGGGGTGGGGGGCGACTACGAGCAGTACTTC
CASIRTSGVGGDYEQYF
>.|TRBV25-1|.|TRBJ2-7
TGTGCCAGCAGCGGGGGAGTCGGGGAGCAGTACTTC
CASSGGVGEQYF
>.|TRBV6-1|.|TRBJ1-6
TGTGCCAGCAGTGAATTAGAGGACAGCCTGTATTCACCCCTCCACTTT
CASSELEDSLYSPLHF
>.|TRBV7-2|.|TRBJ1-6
TGTGCCAGCAGCTTTCAGGGGTCACCCCTCCACTTT
CASSFQGSPLHF
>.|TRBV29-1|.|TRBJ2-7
TGCAGCGTCGGTGGCCCCCAGGGCTCCTACGAGCAGTACTTC
CSVGGPQGSYEQYF
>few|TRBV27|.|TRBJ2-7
TGTGCCAGCAGTCCCGCTAGCGAAAGCTCCTACGAGCAGTACTTC
CASSPASESSYEQYF
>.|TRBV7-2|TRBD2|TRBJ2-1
TGTGCCAGCAGCTTCTTGGGACTAGCGGGAGTTGGCTCCTACAATGAGCAGTTCTTC
CASSFLGLAGVGSYNEQFF
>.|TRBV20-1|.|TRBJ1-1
TGCAGTGCCACAGACAACACTGAAGCTTTCTTT
CSATDNTEAFF
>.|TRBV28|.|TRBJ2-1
TGTGCCAGCAGTTTAGGGGGTAGTTCAGGGGCTGACAATGAGCAGTTCTTC
CASSLGGSSGADNEQFF
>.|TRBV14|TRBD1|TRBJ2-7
TGTGCCAGCAGCCAAGAAGGGACAGGGCAGTACGAGCAGTACTTC
CASSQEGTGQYEQYF
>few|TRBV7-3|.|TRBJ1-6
TGTGCCAGCAGCCAGGACTATAATTCACCCCTCCACTTT
CASSQDYNSPLHF